This T cell receptor beta chain was identified in a study of T-cell memory formation after mild COVID-19. Trimming stripped 5 bases from V and 4 bases from J, with 11 bases between. The CDR3 has 13 amino acids. TCRdb reanalysed the 5' RACE reads using MiXCR and keeps one entry per CDR3 protein. Here the sample spans about 250,000 distinct CDR3 sequences, approximately 16% being singletons. This clonotype was counted between two and nine times. The target antigen is unknown. Study findings and constraints: Contracting clones from day 15 to 85 showed balanced CD4/CD8; later expanders favored CD4+.

The sequence was obtained from a young man who had mild COVID-19 (a few samples of this study predate the infection). Cell type and time point are not known. This chain uses TRBV12-3 or TRBV12-4 with TRBJ2-5; D uncertain. Sequencing was carried out using PBMCs or a T cell subset sorted from them (not recorded which). CDR3 sequence (DNA): TGTGCCAGCAGTCCCTTATCAGGAGAGACCCAGTACTTC. The encoded protein is CASSPLSGETQYF.